These 21 T cell receptor beta chains were sequenced from one sample in a study of PD-1 blockade in classical Hodgkin lymphoma (dated by TCRdb to 2020 to 2021). Sample time point, as interpreted from the label and publication: cycle 1 day 1 (C1D1), immediately before nivolumab initiation. All trial patients had relapsed after autologous stem cell transplantation, with cohorts A, B and C differing in prior brentuximab vedotin exposure. Libraries were prepared through the immunoSEQ multiplex PCR assay. TCRdb provides this immuneACCESS table in a form limited to in-frame rearrangements. Some clones are lacking; in checked studies, under half of them reflect an unresolved V gene, and why the rest are absent is not known. The sample contains about 19,000 clones, approximately 88% of them found a single time. The ten largest clonotypes hold around 6% of the sample. The specimen was peripheral blood mononuclear cells (PBMCs), collected at baseline. Source of these receptors: a human donor with classical Hodgkin lymphoma.

V is TRBV28 and J is TRBJ2-7, with TRBD1 as a possible D gene (5 bases). Germline CDR1 and CDR2: MDHEN and SYDVKM. The CDR3 totals 17 residues. Trimming removed 5 bases from V and 2 bases from J, with 22 bases in between. Here the CDR3 reads CASSISLFETATYEQYF. The CDR3 region has the DNA TGTGCCAGCAGTATTTCTCTCTTCGAGACAGCCACCTACGAGCAGTACTTC. The full variable domain, with the rest looked up from reference TRBV28 and TRBJ2-7, is DVKVTQSSRYLVKRTGEKVFLECVQDMDHENMFWYRQDPGLGLRLIYFSYDVKMKEKGDIPEGYSVSREKKERFSLILESASTNQTSMYLCASSISLFETATYEQYFGPGTRLTVT.

V and J are TRBV7-9 and TRBJ2-5, with D perhaps assigned TRBD1 or TRBD2 (6 bases each). This CDR3 comprises 13 residues. Deletions cut 6 bases from V and 5 bases from J, with 13 bases between. Germline CDR1 reads SEHNR; CDR2 reads FQNEAQ (reference sequence). Here the CDR3 DNA reads TGTGCCAGCAGACGACTAGGGGGGGAGACCCAGTACTTC. The encoded protein is CASRRLGGETQYF.

DNA for the CDR3: TGTGCCAGCAGTTTATATATCTCAAGGTCCAATCAGCCCCAGCATTTT. Its protein is CASSLYISRSNQPQHF. The chain has TRBV28 and TRBJ1-5; D is unresolved. CDR1 and CDR2 from the germline V gene are MDHEN and SYDVKM. This CDR3 spans 16 amino acids. V lost 1 base to trimming and J lost 3 bases, with 13 bases between them.

The V and J genes are TRBV27 and TRBJ2-3; the D gene could be TRBD1 or TRBD2 (5 bases each). V was trimmed by 6 bases and J by 0 bases, leaving 13 bases between them. CDR1 MNHEY and CDR2 SMNVEV come from the germline V gene (reference sequence). This CDR3 is built from 15 residues. CDR3 nucleotides: TGTGCCAGCAGCCCACTGGGGGTAAGCACAGATACGCAGTATTTT. Protein product: CASSPLGVSTDTQYF.

The chain has TRBV10-3 and TRBJ2-2; 14 bases align to TRBD2. The length of the CDR3 is 19 residues. Germline V gene sequence: CDR1 ENHRY, CDR2 SYGVKD. V was clipped by 6 bases and J by 2 bases; unmatched bases: 11. The CDR3 DNA reads as TGTGCCATCAGCCCGTTATCGGGACTAGCGGGGGCAAACACCGGGGAGCTGTTTTTT. It encodes CAISPLSGLAGANTGELFF.

This clone is a singleton in its sample. V and J are TRBV4-3 and TRBJ1-6; 8 nucleotides agree with TRBD1. The CDR3 runs 15 residues. Germline-derived CDR1 and CDR2 are LGHNA and YSLEER. V shed 1 base, J shed 7 bases, and the junction held 3 bases outside the gene matches. CDR3 bases: TGCGCCAGCAGCCAAGTTAGGACAGGGAATTCACCCCTCCACTTT. Its protein product is CASSQVRTGNSPLHF.

This clone was detected a few times. The chain's CDR3 is CASSGGQFHGTYEQYF. CDR3 DNA sequence: TGTGCCAGCAGTGGAGGACAATTTCATGGGACCTACGAGCAGTACTTC. The J gene is TRBJ2-7, the V gene TRBV2, with D tentatively TRBD1 (5 bases). Trimming cost V 4 bases and J 2 bases, with 18 bases left between them. The CDR3 extends over 16 amino acids. Germline CDR1 is SNHLY and CDR2 is FYNNEI.

The chain links TRBV15 to TRBJ1-4, with unresolved D. Trimming took off 0 bases at V and 4 bases at J, with 9 bases between the two ends. This CDR3 contains 15 residues. Looked up from germline, CDR1 is LNHNV and CDR2 is YYDKDF (reference sequence). This chain's CDR3 is CATSREAKGNEKLFF. In nucleotides, the CDR3 is TGTGCCACCAGCAGAGAAGCCAAGGGTAATGAAAAACTGTTTTTT.

The chain has TRBV28 and TRBJ2-5; D gene ambiguous. CDR3 length: 15 amino acids. V was cut by 6 bases and J by 5 bases, with 19 bases left in between. The germline CDR1 and CDR2 sequences are MDHEN and SYDVKM. In DNA, the CDR3 is TGTGCCAGCAGAGTTCCAGATTCGGTTCTTGAGACCCAGTACTTC. This gives the protein CASRVPDSVLETQYF.

The chain carries TRBV7-2 and TRBJ2-3; possible D gene TRBD1, 5 bases. V was clipped by 7 bases and J by 0 bases, with 20 bases between them. The length of the CDR3 is 17 residues. Per germline, CDR1 SGHTA and CDR2 FQGNSA. In DNA form, the CDR3 reads TGTGCCAGCAACTTGCGCAGACGAAGGGGAAGCACAGATACGCAGTATTTT. Protein: CASNLRRRRGSTDTQYF.

The chain employs TRBV6-6 and TRBJ1-1, with a weak D call TRBD1 (5 bases). The ends were cut back, 2 bases at V and 1 base at J, with 11 bases in the middle. Germline assignment: CDR1 MNHNY and CDR2 SVGAGI (reference sequence). The CDR3 consists of 15 residues. DNA of the CDR3: TGTGCCAGCAGTTACGTCCAGGGCGAGAACACTGAAGCTTTCTTT. Its protein product is CASSYVQGENTEAFF.

The genes are TRBV27 and TRBJ2-2; D perhaps matches TRBD2 (6 bases). V was pared by 8 bases and J by 4 bases, with 14 bases between. The CDR3 loop spans 14 amino acids. Germline values: CDR1 MNHEY, CDR2 SMNVEV (reference sequence). CDR3 in amino acids: CASGRWGGTGELFF. The CDR3 nucleotides read TGTGCCAGCGGCAGGTGGGGAGGCACCGGGGAGCTGTTTTTT.

The gene calls are TRBV4-3 and TRBJ2-6; no clear D. Germline CDR1 is LGHNA and CDR2 is YSLEER. The germline V and J ends were trimmed by 0 bases and 3 bases, with 6 bases remaining between them. The CDR3 extends over 15 amino acids. CDR3 in amino acids: CASSQEGGGANVLTF. For the CDR3, the DNA is TGCGCCAGCAGCCAAGAGGGTGGTGGGGCCAACGTCCTGACTTTC.

The chain recombines TRBV15 with TRBJ2-1; 10 bases map to TRBD2. V lost 3 bases and J lost 6; bases outside the gene matches: 8. The CDR3 is made up of 16 amino acids. From germline, CDR1 is LNHNV and CDR2 YYDKDF (reference sequence). Written as DNA, the CDR3 is TGTGCCACCAGCAGTACCGGGAGCGGGGGGGGCAATGAGCAGTTCTTC. Translated: CATSSTGSGGGNEQFF. Based on the CDR3 plus reference TRBV15 and TRBJ2-1, the full variable domain is DAMVIQNPRYQVTQFGKPVTLSCSQTLNHNVMYWYQQKSSQAPKLLFHYYDKDFNNEADTPDNFQSRRPNTSFCFLDIRSPGLGDTAMYLCATSSTGSGGGNEQFFGPGTRLTVL.

V and J are TRBV2 and TRBJ2-1, with 13 bases that match TRBD2. The CDR3 contains 16 residues. Trimming took 5 bases from V and 4 from J; bases not matched to a gene: 5. CDR1 is SNHLY, CDR2 FYNNEI, per germline. The CDR3 sequence is CASSSRTSGGYNEQFF. DNA for the CDR3: TGTGCCAGCAGTTCTAGGACTAGCGGGGGATACAATGAGCAGTTCTTC.

CDR3 coding DNA: TGTGCCAGCAGCTTGGAGGCAGACACTGAAGCTTTCTTT. It yields the protein CASSLEADTEAFF. The J gene is TRBJ1-1, the V gene TRBV5-6; the D is unclear. From germline, CDR1 is SGHDT and CDR2 YYEEEE. The CDR3 extends over 13 amino acids. The V end was cut by 0 bases, the J end by 3 bases, with 6 bases between. Combining the CDR3 with reference TRBV5-6 and TRBJ1-1 gives the whole variable domain DAGVTQSPTHLIKTRGQQVTLRCSPKSGHDTVSWYQQALGQGPQFIFQYYEEEERQRGNFPDRFSGHQFPNYSSELNVNALLLGDSALYLCASSLEADTEAFFGQGTRLTVV.

This chain joins TRBV27 and TRBJ2-2, with D possibly matching TRBD1 (5 bases). V shed 1 base and J shed 7 bases, with 7 bases lying between them. CDR1 is MNHEY and CDR2 is SMNVEV in the germline V gene (reference sequence). The CDR3 contains 13 residues. The CDR3 region is CASSLWGGGELFF. CDR3 in DNA: TGTGCCAGCAGTTTATGGGGCGGCGGGGAGCTGTTTTTT.

The V call is TRBV4-3, the J call TRBJ1-6; 9 nucleotides agree with TRBD1. The length of the CDR3 is 19 residues. The germline V gene encodes CDR1 LGHNA and CDR2 YSLEER. With 1 base clipped from V and 1 base from J, the junction kept 8 bases outside the gene matches. The CDR3 loop reads CASSQVTQGATSYNSPLHF. Here the CDR3 DNA reads TGCGCCAGCAGCCAAGTCACACAGGGGGCAACTTCCTATAATTCACCCCTCCACTTT.

This sequence joins TRBV4-1 and TRBJ1-6; 7 bases are a match to TRBD1. Germline lookup yields CDR1 MGHRA and CDR2 YSYEKL. The trim removed 4 bases at V and 3 bases at J, leaving 9 bases unmatched. The CDR3 is 17 residues long. DNA of the CDR3: TGCGCCAGCAGCCCTTCTGAATACAGGGGCTATAATTCACCCCTCCACTTT. Translation gives CASSPSEYRGYNSPLHF.

This clone was detected a few times. The V and J genes are TRBV5-6 and TRBJ1-5, with 7 bases aligning to TRBD1. The CDR3 runs 16 residues. V lost 0 bases to trimming and J lost 4 bases; unmatched junction nucleotides: 7. Looked up from germline, CDR1 is SGHDT and CDR2 is YYEEEE. The CDR3, as DNA: TGTGCCAGCAGCTTGGCCCCCGGGGACAGAAATCAGCCCCAGCATTTT. This sequence encodes CASSLAPGDRNQPQHF.

The chain carries TRBV7-3 and TRBJ2-1; the D call may be TRBD1 or TRBD2 (5 bases each). Trimming removed 1 base at V and 6 bases at J, with 13 bases between. This CDR3 comprises 15 residues. Germline-derived CDR1 and CDR2 are SGHTA and FQGTGA. The CDR3 DNA sequence: TGTGCCAGCAGCTTAAACGGCGAGGGGTTCAATGAGCAGTTCTTC. It specifies CASSLNGEGFNEQFF.